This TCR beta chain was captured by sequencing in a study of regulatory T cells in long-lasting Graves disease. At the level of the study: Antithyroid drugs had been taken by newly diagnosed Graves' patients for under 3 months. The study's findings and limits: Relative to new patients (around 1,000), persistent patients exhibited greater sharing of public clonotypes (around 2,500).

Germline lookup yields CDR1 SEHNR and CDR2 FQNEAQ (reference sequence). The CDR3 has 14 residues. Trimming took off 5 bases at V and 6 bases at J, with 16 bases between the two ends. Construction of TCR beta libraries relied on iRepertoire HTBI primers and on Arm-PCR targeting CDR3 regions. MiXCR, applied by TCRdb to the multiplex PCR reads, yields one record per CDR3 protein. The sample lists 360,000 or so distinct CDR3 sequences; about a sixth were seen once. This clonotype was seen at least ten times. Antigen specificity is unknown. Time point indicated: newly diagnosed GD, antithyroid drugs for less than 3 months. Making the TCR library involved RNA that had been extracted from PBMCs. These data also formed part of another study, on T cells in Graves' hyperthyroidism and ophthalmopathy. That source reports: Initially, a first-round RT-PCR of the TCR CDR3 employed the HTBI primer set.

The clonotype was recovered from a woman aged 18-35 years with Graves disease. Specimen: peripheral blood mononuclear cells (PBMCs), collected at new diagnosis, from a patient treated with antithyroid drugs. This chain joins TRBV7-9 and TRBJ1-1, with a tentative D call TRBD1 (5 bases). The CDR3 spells CASSTRTRGSEAFF. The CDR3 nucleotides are TGTGCCAGCAGCACTCGAACCCGGGGGTCTGAAGCTTTCTTT.